The 25 T cell receptor beta chains listed next were all sequenced from one sample in a study of blood T cell repertoires in COVID-19. Data came from immunoSEQ multiplex PCR; TCRdb stores just in-frame clones and leaves some out. The sample has about 110,000 clones; approximately 82% are singletons. The sample was peripheral blood. The receptors were sampled from a woman in her 70s with acute or convalescent COVID-19.

The chain is built from TRBV24-1 and TRBJ2-2; D unresolved. There are 13 residues in the CDR3. The ends were cut back, 4 bases at V and 6 bases at J, with 8 bases in the middle. The germline V gene encodes CDR1 KGHDR and CDR2 SFDVKD. CDR3 loop: CATSEAVPGELFF. The CDR3 coding sequence is TGTGCCACCAGTGAGGCAGTCCCCGGGGAGCTGTTTTTT.

This chain uses TRBV21-1 with TRBJ1-1; no check of the table's D call, TRBD1, against the DNA was made. TRBV21-1 is classified as a pseudogene. The CDR3 totals 15 residues. The CDR3 sequence: CASSKSDRGNTEAFF. DNA for the CDR3: TGTGCCAGCAGCAAGTCGGACAGGGGGAACACTGAAGCTTTCTTT.

The chain uses TRBV7-2 and TRBJ1-1; TRBD1 matches at 9 bases. J lost 4 bases, V lost 6 bases, and 6 bases had no gene match. The germline gives CDR1 SGHTA, CDR2 FQGNSA. CDR3 size: 14 residues. As DNA, the CDR3 is TGTGCCAGCAGACCCGACAGGGGGGGCACTGAAGCTTTCTTT. It translates to CASRPDRGGTEAFF.

This chain joins TRBV19 and TRBJ2-5; 8 bases map to TRBD2. From germline, CDR1 is LNHDA and CDR2 SQIVND (reference sequence). J was trimmed by 1 base and V by 1 base; bases with no gene match: 8. The CDR3 totals 17 residues. The CDR3 sequence: CASSIVASGRFQETQYF. In nucleotides, the CDR3 is TGTGCCAGTAGTATAGTTGCTAGCGGGCGCTTCCAAGAGACCCAGTACTTC.

The rearrangement joins TRBV7-3 to TRBJ2-1; TRBD2 aligns across 13 bases. V trimming: 5 bases; J trimming: 9 bases; junction bases outside the gene matches: 7. The CDR3 covers 15 residues. The germline CDR1 and CDR2 sequences are SGHTA and FQGTGA. The CDR3 region is CASSTGTSGISEQFF. In DNA form, the CDR3 reads TGTGCCAGCAGCACCGGGACTAGCGGGATTTCTGAGCAGTTCTTC.

V and J are TRBV28 and TRBJ1-2; 9 positions agree with TRBD1. The CDR3 runs 15 residues. Losses at the gene ends were 2 bases for V and 2 bases for J; bases not matched to a gene: 3. Germline V gives CDR1 MDHEN, CDR2 SYDVKM. CDR3: CASSLRGTGNYGYTF. CDR3 DNA sequence: TGTGCCAGCAGTTTAAGAGGGACAGGGAACTATGGCTACACCTTC.

In this sample, this clone turned up a few times. The chain has TRBV6-6 and TRBJ1-3; 7 bases match TRBD1. After removal of 7 bases from V and 4 bases from J, the junction contained 10 bases not matched to a gene. The CDR3 extends over 15 amino acids. The germline V gene has CDR1 MNHNY and CDR2 SVGAGI (reference sequence). CDR3 DNA: TGTGCCAGCAACCAAGGACAGGCCGAAGGAAACACCATATATTTT. Translation: CASNQGQAEGNTIYF.

V is TRBV3-1 (or the pseudogene TRBV3-2) and J is TRBJ2-2, with 8 bases fitting TRBD1. V dropped 4 bases and J dropped 6; count of bases not matched to a gene: 10. This CDR3 is built from 16 residues. CDR1 and CDR2 (germline): LGHDT, YNNKEL (reference sequence). This CDR3 is CASSRGTGKTSGELFF. In nucleotides, the CDR3 is TGTGCCAGCAGCCGAGGGACAGGCAAAACCTCCGGGGAGCTGTTTTTT.

In nucleotides, the CDR3 is TGTGCCATCACCAGGGATACTGAAGCTTTCTTT. It translates to CAITRDTEAFF. The chain carries TRBV10-3 and TRBJ1-1; maybe TRBD1 (5 bases). Per the germline V gene, CDR1 is ENHRY and CDR2 is SYGVKD. V was shortened by 7 bases and J by 5 bases, with 8 bases between the two germline ends. The CDR3 is 11 amino acids.

This clone was detected a few times. The chain is built from TRBV21-1 and TRBJ1-2. TRBV21-1 is classified as a pseudogene. This CDR3 comprises 15 residues. CDR3 in amino acids: CASSKEDGSDYGYTF. The CDR3 region has the DNA TGTGCCAGCAGCAAGGAAGACGGGAGCGACTATGGCTACACCTTC.

V and J are TRBV4-2 and TRBJ1-5; 7 bases map to TRBD1. V gave up 0 bases and J gave up 4 bases; unmatched junction bases: 0. The CDR3 is 14 amino acids. Per the germline V gene, CDR1 is LGHNA and CDR2 is YNFKEQ. The CDR3 here is CASSQEQGNQPQHF. CDR3 sequence (DNA): TGTGCCAGCAGCCAAGAACAGGGGAATCAGCCCCAGCATTTT.

The chain has TRBV24-1 and TRBJ2-2, with TRBD2 matching 8 bases. The CDR3 consists of 17 residues. The V gene's germline CDR1 is KGHDR and CDR2 SFDVKD. V gave up 7 bases and J gave up 0 bases; unmatched junction bases: 9. The CDR3: CATRATRGGSNTGELFF. The CDR3 DNA reads TGTGCCACCAGGGCGACCCGCGGGGGGTCGAACACCGGGGAGCTGTTTTTT.

This sequence joins TRBV6-5 and TRBJ2-1; D call uncertain. CDR3 length: 14 amino acids. The ends were cut back, 9 bases at V and 7 bases at J, with 19 bases in the middle. Germline V gene data show CDR1 as MNHEY and CDR2 as SVGAGI. The CDR3 loop is CASSWLRTENEQFF. CDR3 sequence (DNA): TGTGCCAGTTCTTGGCTTCGTACAGAAAATGAGCAGTTCTTC.

The chain carries TRBV7-9 and TRBJ1-1; D remains ambiguous. CDR3 size: 13 residues. Looked up from germline, CDR1 is SEHNR and CDR2 is FQNEAQ (reference sequence). V lost 0 bases, J lost 6 bases, and 8 bases lay in between. The CDR3 spells CASSLASRAEAFF. The CDR3 DNA follows: TGTGCCAGCAGCTTAGCATCGCGTGCTGAAGCTTTCTTT.

As to this clone: A much bigger clone sits one base away, suggesting this may be a read error. The chain employs TRBV7-3 and TRBJ2-2; 7 bases fit TRBD1. Germline V gene data show CDR1 as SGHTA and CDR2 as FQGTGA. The ends lost 6 bases at V and 2 bases at J; junction bases unmatched: 3. The length of the CDR3 is 14 residues. The CDR3 DNA reads as TGTGCCAGCAGGGGGGACAGCAACACCGGGGAGCTGTTTTTT. Protein: CASRGDSNTGELFF.

DNA of the CDR3: TGTGCCTGGGGCTCCGGACAAAGCTCCTACAATGAGCAGTTCTTC. Protein: CAWGSGQSSYNEQFF. The chain employs TRBV30 and TRBJ2-1, with D maybe TRBD1 (5 bases). The germline V gene has CDR1 GTSNPN and CDR2 SVGIG (reference sequence). V lost 5 bases and J 0 bases, leaving 14 bases between the germline ends. The CDR3 extends over 15 amino acids.

V is TRBV9 and J is TRBJ2-1; 15 positions agree with TRBD2. Trimming cost V 0 bases and J 7 bases; bases outside gene matches: 2. This CDR3 region has 16 residues. CDR1 and CDR2 (germline): SGDLS, YYNGEE. CDR3 sequence (DNA): TGTGCCAGCAGCGTAGCAGGGACTAGCGGGGGGAATGAGCAGTTCTTC. Amino acids: CASSVAGTSGGNEQFF.

This clone is a singleton in its sample. V usage is TRBV2 and J usage is TRBJ2-5; 13 nucleotides align to TRBD2. CDR3 length: 18 amino acids. The junction had 14 bases not matched to a gene; V was cut back by 5 bases and J by 5 bases. Germline-derived CDR1 and CDR2 are SNHLY and FYNNEI. CDR3 coding DNA: TGTGCCAGCAGTACTAGCGGGAGGGCCGGGGAGAACTGGGAGACCCAGTACTTC. This encodes CASSTSGRAGENWETQYF.

This chain links TRBV19 with TRBJ1-3; a weak D match, TRBD1 (5 bases). The ends were cut back, 7 bases at V and 7 bases at J, with 23 bases in the middle. Germline CDR1 and CDR2: LNHDA and SQIVND (reference sequence). The CDR3 is made up of 16 amino acids. The CDR3 protein is CASISSGRGRTNTIYF. CDR3 nucleotide sequence: TGTGCCAGTATCTCCTCCGGGAGGGGCAGGACGAACACCATATATTTT. The whole variable domain, remainder taken from reference TRBV19 and TRBJ1-3, is DGGITQSPKYLFRKEGQNVTLSCEQNLNHDAMYWYRQDPGQGLRLIYYSQIVNDFQKGDIAEGYSVSREKKESFPLTVTSAQKNPTAFYLCASISSGRGRTNTIYFGEGSWLTVV.

This chain links TRBV19 with TRBJ1-2; the D gene is possibly TRBD1 (5 bases). Trimming removed 3 bases at V and 1 base at J, with 9 bases between. The germline gives CDR1 LNHDA, CDR2 SQIVND (reference sequence). This CDR3 spans 14 amino acids. As DNA, the CDR3 is TGTGCCAGTAGTATGTCCAGGGATAACTATGGCTACACCTTC. Its protein is CASSMSRDNYGYTF.

The genes are TRBV28 and TRBJ1-2; D not certain. V shed 1 base and J shed 7 bases, with 22 bases lying between them. Germline-derived CDR1 and CDR2 are MDHEN and SYDVKM. The CDR3 extends over 17 amino acids. CDR3 sequence (DNA): TGTGCCAGCAGTTTATCTGTTGAAAGCCCCTCGTACGGTGGCTACACCTTC. This gives the protein CASSLSVESPSYGGYTF.

In its sample, this clone was seen a few times. The CDR3 DNA reads TGTGCCAGCAGCGTGAGAGGGAGTGGAGATGAAGCTTTCTTT. Its translation: CASSVRGSGDEAFF. The V call is TRBV9, the J call TRBJ1-1; D not certain. The V gene's germline CDR1 is SGDLS and CDR2 YYNGEE. V lost 2 bases to trimming and J lost 7 bases, with 15 bases between them. The CDR3 runs to 14 residues.

This clone was counted a single time. This chain joins TRBV24-1 and TRBJ1-2; TRBD1 agrees at 8 bases. The V gene's germline CDR1 is KGHDR and CDR2 SFDVKD. The length of the CDR3 is 15 residues. Trimming removed 9 bases from V and 4 bases from J; junction bases left unmatched: 12. CDR3 DNA: TGTGCCACCTCTCCCCAGGGGGCAGGGACCTATGGCTACACCTTC. This encodes CATSPQGAGTYGYTF.

The chain combines TRBV10-3 with TRBJ2-1; 8 positions agree with TRBD2. This CDR3 has 19 residues. Trimming at V came to 4 bases and at J to 0 bases, leaving 14 bases not matched to a gene. The germline CDR1 and CDR2 sequences are ENHRY and SYGVKD. CDR3 sequence reads: CAISGLSLSGGPSYNEQFF. The CDR3 DNA reads TGTGCCATCAGTGGGCTCTCGCTGAGCGGGGGTCCCTCCTACAATGAGCAGTTCTTC.

The chain joins TRBV28 to TRBJ1-6, with 9 bases matching TRBD1. Unmatched junction bases numbered 3, after V lost 6 bases and J lost 3 bases. Germline V lookup: CDR1 MDHEN, CDR2 SYDVKM. The CDR3 is 15 amino acids. CDR3 in amino acids: CASRGTGSYNSPLHF. Written as DNA, the CDR3 is TGTGCCAGCAGAGGGACAGGGAGCTATAATTCACCCCTCCACTTT.